The text below deals with one T cell receptor (beta chain). The antigen it binds to is not known. Per-base quality was not reported, and no clone a single base away is much larger than it. The data were taken from a study of T cell repertoires in cytomegalovirus infection (dated by TCRdb to between 2018 and 2021). General notes on the study: Alongside well-studied HLA-B-restricted epitopes, the peptide stimulations were aimed at recently identified HLA-C-restricted CMV epitopes, whose presentation resists viral immunomodulation. Donor HLA type was relevant to the analysis, because carriage of CMV infection together with the matching HLA type was indicated by public TCR beta signatures.

The CDR3 holds 14 amino acids from the cysteine to the phenylalanine. This entry keeps only the CDR3 DNA: 42 bases, framed from base 1. V is pared back by 6 bases and J by 4 bases, with 15 bases lying between the germline termini. For CDR1 and CDR2, the germline V gene (reference sequence) lists LNHDA and SQIVND. The label giving this sample's treatment or condition can be read as: in vitro stimulation with specific CMV peptide epitopes to enrich CMV-specific T cells. Results and caveats for the whole study, not just this receptor: In the ex vivo response, HLA-C-restricted CMV-specific TCR beta clonotypes were dominant, and in two of eight donors the single most frequent clonotype came from this HLA-C-restricted group. In both this cohort and an independent cohort of 352 donors, the cumulative frequency of public TCR beta family members distinguished carriers of CMV infection plus the relevant HLA type.

Sequencing used an Illumina HiSeq 1500. The public reads were run again by TCRdb, first through fastp at Q25 and then through MiXCR, and only productive beta chains were kept. Rows merge per CDR3 protein into single entries with the most common DNA and genes. The sample yields fewer than 1,000,000 distinct CDR3 sequences; 31% were counted once. Of the sample, 13% is held by the ten largest clones. The chain employs TRBV19 and TRBJ1-1, with the D segment identity uncertain. The sequence was obtained from a human donor in good health (CMV status not recorded). Some clones in this sample may be carry-over from other donors' samples. The sample was cultured CD8+ T cells from PBMCs, taken from culture after CMV antigen stimulation. CDR3 reads: CASRDGNQFTEAFF. The sequence in DNA is TGTGCCAGTAGAGATGGGAACCAATTCACTGAAGCTTTCTTT.